This record looks at one T cell receptor (beta chain) sequence and its context. Its antigen is not identified. This sample stems from a study of cytotoxic CD8 clonotypes in ibrutinib-treated CLL. TCRdb's copy holds only in-frame clones and misses some; the assay was immunoSEQ multiplex PCR. The data show 330,000 or so clones, roughly 70% seen once. Study-level points and caveats: Clonality (at baseline) was higher than in age-matched healthy donors and tracked circulating CD8+ T-cell counts.

There are 15 residues in the CDR3. The ends were cut back, 0 bases at V and 2 bases at J, with 5 bases in the middle. From germline, CDR1 is LGHNA and CDR2 YNFKEQ. The chain links TRBV4-2 to TRBJ1-6; no firm D call. The clonotype was recovered from a human donor with chronic lymphocytic leukemia. The input for sequencing was PBMCs, taken after 36 months of ibrutinib treatment. The CDR3 protein is CASSQDLPYNSPLHF. CDR3 DNA sequence: TGTGCCAGCAGCCAAGACCTCCCCTATAATTCACCCCTCCACTTT.